The sample holds many counts of the clone carrying this T cell receptor beta chain. Its specificity is not known. Authors of the study amplified TCR beta CDR3 regions from RNA transcripts. HTBI primers were used for first-round RT-PCR of the TCR CDR3. TCRdb fed the multiplex PCR reads into MiXCR, producing one record per CDR3 protein. Here the sample spans a few hundred thousand distinct CDR3 sequences, 15% to 18% being singletons. The data were obtained in a study of T cells in Graves' hyperthyroidism and ophthalmopathy. Study-wide results and caveats: Ophthalmopathy, as predicted by the model, came a median about seven months after the prediction.

Germline lookup yields CDR1 DFQATT and CDR2 SNEGSKA (reference sequence). V shed 5 bases, J shed 2 bases, and the junction held 6 bases outside the gene matches. The CDR3 covers 14 residues. This chain uses TRBV20-1 with TRBJ1-5; TRBD1 matches 7 bases. Sample: blood. The receptor comes from a woman aged 18-29 years with Graves' hyperthyroidism. Written as DNA, the CDR3 is TGCAGTGCTTTGAATCAGGGGGGCAATCAGCCCCAGCATTTT. Encoded protein: CSALNQGGNQPQHF.